The T cell receptor beta chain described here comes from a study of OX40 agonist ivuxolimab in advanced cancers. Study context: Patients received ivuxolimab, an agonistic anti-OX40 (CD134) antibody. Patients enrolled in dose escalation were diagnosed with hepatocellular carcinoma, melanoma, renal cell or head and neck cancer. From roughly 20 to 90 years was the age range, with a mean of roughly 59 years, and 65% to 90% were male.

The CDR3 consists of 13 residues. V lost 10 bases, J lost 7 bases, and 17 bases lay in between. Germline CDR1 SEHNR, CDR2 FQNEAQ (reference sequence). Clones were sequenced by immunoSEQ multiplex PCR, and TCRdb holds only the in-frame ones, with some missing. The table has tens of thousands of clones, around 80% seen once. By sample share, this clone is medium-sized. This chain joins TRBV7-9 and TRBJ1-5; no clear D gene. This specimen was CD4+ or CD8+ T cells sorted from blood, taken in a trial of the OX40 agonist ivuxolimab. This receptor was identified in an adult with an advanced solid tumor such as melanoma, head and neck, liver or kidney cancer. CDR3 loop: CATEREGGQPQHF. CDR3 sequence (DNA): TGTGCCACCGAACGGGAAGGCGGCCAGCCCCAGCATTTT.